What follows is one T cell receptor beta chain and its context. The data belong to a study of blood T cell repertoires in COVID-19. Study as a whole: Acute-phase and convalescent COVID-19 samples originated in the United States, Italy and Spain. T cells, B-cell-depleted T cells, or PBMCs supplied cDNA or gDNA.

Authors' data handling: Reference gene primer amplification gave estimated nucleated cell counts. Libraries were prepared by immunoSEQ multiplex PCR; TCRdb keeps only in-frame clonotypes and omits some of them. V and J calls and clone size are given by that table; D and trimming were obtained from the DNA. The table records roughly 66,000 clones, 91% of them present only once. The clonotype was recovered from a human donor in a cohort sampled during active COVID-19. The specimen sequenced was peripheral blood.

This CDR3 is CASNLQGFSGNTIYF. In nucleotides, the CDR3 is TGTGCCAGCAACCTACAGGGGTTCTCTGGAAACACCATATATTTT. This rearrangement joins TRBV7-2 to TRBJ1-3, with 7 bases fitting TRBD1. From germline, CDR1 is SGHTA and CDR2 FQGNSA. This CDR3 is built from 15 residues. J gave up 0 bases and V 7 bases, and 6 bases lay outside the gene matches.